Sequencing of this T cell receptor (beta chain) was carried out in a study of cytomegalovirus exposure and HLA in healthy donors. On this clone: As yet, its antigen is unknown.

After removal of 6 bases from V and 7 bases from J, the junction contained 13 bases not matched to a gene. From germline, CDR1 is SGHTS and CDR2 YDEGEE. The length of the CDR3 is 15 residues. A multiplex PCR was run with 60 Vbeta primers and 13 Jbeta primers. Profiling relied on immunoSEQ multiplex PCR, and the TCRdb table lists in-frame clones only, not all of them. The table lists about 120,000 clones, about 80% of them singletons. Study-wide results and limits: Overall, roughly 160 TCR beta chains were annotated as cytomegalovirus-associated.

The chain couples TRBV5-8 to TRBJ1-5; TRBD1 matches at 7 bases. This sequence was found in a young woman in good health and CMV-seropositive. The sample comprised PBMCs. CDR3: CASIAETGRYQPQHF. The CDR3 region has the DNA TGTGCCAGCATCGCCGAGACAGGGAGATACCAGCCCCAGCATTTT.